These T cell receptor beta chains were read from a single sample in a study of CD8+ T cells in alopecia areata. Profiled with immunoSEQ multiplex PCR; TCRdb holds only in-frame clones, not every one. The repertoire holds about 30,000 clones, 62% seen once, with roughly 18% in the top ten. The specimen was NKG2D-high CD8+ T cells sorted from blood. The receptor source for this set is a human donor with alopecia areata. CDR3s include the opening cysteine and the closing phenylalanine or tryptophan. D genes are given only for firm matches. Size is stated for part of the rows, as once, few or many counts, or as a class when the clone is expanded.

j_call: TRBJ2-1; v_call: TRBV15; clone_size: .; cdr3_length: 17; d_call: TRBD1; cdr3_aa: CATSREQGAVPYNEQFF; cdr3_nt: TGTGCCACCAGCAGGGAACAGGGGGCAGTGCCTTACAATGAGCAGTTCTTC
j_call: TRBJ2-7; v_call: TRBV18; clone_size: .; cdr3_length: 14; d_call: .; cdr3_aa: CASSPTGSSYEQYF; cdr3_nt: TGTGCCAGCTCACCCACAGGGTCCTCCTACGAGCAGTACTTC
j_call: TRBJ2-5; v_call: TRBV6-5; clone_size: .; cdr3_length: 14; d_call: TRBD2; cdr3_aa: CASSLLAAQETQYF; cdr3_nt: TGTGCCAGCAGTCTACTAGCGGCCCAAGAGACCCAGTACTTC
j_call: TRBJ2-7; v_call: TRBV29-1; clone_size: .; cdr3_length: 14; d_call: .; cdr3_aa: CSVVGPSSSYEQYF; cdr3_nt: TGCAGCGTTGTGGGGCCTTCATCCTCCTACGAGCAGTACTTC
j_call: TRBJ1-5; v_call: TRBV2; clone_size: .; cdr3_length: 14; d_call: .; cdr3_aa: CASSQGYSNQPQHF; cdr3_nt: TGTGCCAGCAGCCAGGGCTATAGCAATCAGCCCCAGCATTTT
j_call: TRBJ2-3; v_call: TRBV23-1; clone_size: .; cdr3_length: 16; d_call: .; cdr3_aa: CASSQSMGTGTDTQYF; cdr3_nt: TGCGCCAGCAGTCAATCAATGGGGACTGGGACAGATACGCAGTATTTT
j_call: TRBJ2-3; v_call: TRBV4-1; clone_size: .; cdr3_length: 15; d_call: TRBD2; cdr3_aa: CASGGLAGISDTQYF; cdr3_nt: TGCGCCAGCGGCGGACTAGCGGGTATTTCAGATACGCAGTATTTT
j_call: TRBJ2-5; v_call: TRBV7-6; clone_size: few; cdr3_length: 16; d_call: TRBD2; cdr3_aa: CASSILAGEGQETQYF; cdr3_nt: TGTGCCAGCAGCATCCTAGCGGGAGAAGGCCAAGAGACCCAGTACTTC
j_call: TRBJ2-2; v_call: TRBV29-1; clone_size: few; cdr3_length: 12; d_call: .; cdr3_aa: CSVVAHTGELFF; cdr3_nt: TGCAGCGTTGTGGCTCACACCGGGGAGCTGTTTTTT
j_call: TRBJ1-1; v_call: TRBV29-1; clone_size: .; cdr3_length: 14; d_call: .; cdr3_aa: CSALRGETWTEAFF; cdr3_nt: TGCAGCGCCCTCCGGGGCGAGACGTGGACTGAAGCTTTCTTT
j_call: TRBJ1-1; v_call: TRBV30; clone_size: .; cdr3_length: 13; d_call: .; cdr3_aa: CAWSLTTAAEAFF; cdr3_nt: TGTGCCTGGAGTCTGACTACGGCCGCTGAAGCTTTCTTT
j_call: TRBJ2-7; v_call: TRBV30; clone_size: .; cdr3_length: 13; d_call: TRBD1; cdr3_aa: CAWEQDRAGEQYF; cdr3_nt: TGTGCCTGGGAACAGGACAGGGCGGGGGAGCAGTACTTC
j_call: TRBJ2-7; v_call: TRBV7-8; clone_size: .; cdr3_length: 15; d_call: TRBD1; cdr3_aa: CASRNDRGLSYEQYF; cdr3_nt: TGTGCCAGCAGAAACGACAGGGGGCTCTCCTACGAGCAGTACTTC
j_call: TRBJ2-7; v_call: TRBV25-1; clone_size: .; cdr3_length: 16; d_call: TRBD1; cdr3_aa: CASSEFPDRGLDEQYF; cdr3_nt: TGTGCCAGCAGTGAATTCCCGGACAGGGGTCTAGACGAGCAGTACTTC
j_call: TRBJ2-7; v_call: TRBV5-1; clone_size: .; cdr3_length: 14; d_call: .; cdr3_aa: CASSVRDKAYEQYF; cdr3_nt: TGCGCCAGCAGCGTCCGGGACAAAGCCTACGAGCAGTACTTC
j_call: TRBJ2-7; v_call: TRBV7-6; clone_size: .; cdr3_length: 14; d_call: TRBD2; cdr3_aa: CASSQTSGLEEQYF; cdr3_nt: TGTGCCAGCAGCCAGACTAGCGGGCTAGAAGAGCAGTACTTC
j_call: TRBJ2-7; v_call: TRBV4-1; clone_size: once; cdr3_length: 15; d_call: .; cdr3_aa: CASSQGLWEAYEQYF; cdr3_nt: TGCGCCAGCAGCCAAGGTTTGTGGGAGGCCTACGAGCAGTACTTC
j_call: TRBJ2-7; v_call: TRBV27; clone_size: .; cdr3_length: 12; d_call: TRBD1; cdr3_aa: CASSPQGYEQYF; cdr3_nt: TGTGCCAGCAGTCCACAGGGGTACGAGCAGTACTTC
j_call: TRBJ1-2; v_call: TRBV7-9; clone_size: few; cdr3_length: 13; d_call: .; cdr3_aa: CASSLAGGDGYTF; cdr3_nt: TGTGCCAGCAGCTTAGCAGGAGGGGATGGCTACACCTTC
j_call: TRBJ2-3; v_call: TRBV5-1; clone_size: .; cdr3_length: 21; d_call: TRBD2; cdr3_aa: CASYPGDGPGLAGAPTDTQYF; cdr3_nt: TGCGCCAGCTACCCGGGGGACGGACCGGGACTAGCGGGAGCTCCCACAGATACGCAGTATTTT
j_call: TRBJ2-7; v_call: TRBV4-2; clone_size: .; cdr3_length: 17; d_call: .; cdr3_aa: CASSQDWGPGISYEQYF; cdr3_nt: TGTGCCAGCAGCCAAGATTGGGGTCCGGGGATTTCCTACGAGCAGTACTTC
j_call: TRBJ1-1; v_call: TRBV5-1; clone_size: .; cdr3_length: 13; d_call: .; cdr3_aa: CASSLVGITEAFF; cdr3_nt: TGCGCCAGCAGCTTGGTAGGGATCACTGAAGCTTTCTTT
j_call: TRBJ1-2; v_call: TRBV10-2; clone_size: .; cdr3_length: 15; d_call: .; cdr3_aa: CASSESGAPLDGYTF; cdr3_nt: TGCGCCAGCAGTGAGTCAGGGGCGCCACTGGATGGCTACACCTTC
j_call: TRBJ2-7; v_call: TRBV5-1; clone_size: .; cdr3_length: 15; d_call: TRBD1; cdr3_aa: CASSSGTGKPVEQYF; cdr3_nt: TGCGCCAGCAGCTCCGGGACAGGGAAACCCGTCGAGCAGTACTTC
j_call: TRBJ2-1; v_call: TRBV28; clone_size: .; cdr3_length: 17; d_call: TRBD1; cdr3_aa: CASSPYEGQAHWREQFF; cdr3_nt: TGTGCCAGCAGTCCGTATGAAGGACAGGCGCATTGGCGTGAGCAGTTCTTC
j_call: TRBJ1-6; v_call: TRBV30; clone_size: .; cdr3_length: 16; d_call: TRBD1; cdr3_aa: CAWSGTGSSYNSPLHF; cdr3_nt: TGTGCCTGGAGTGGGACAGGGAGCTCCTATAATTCACCCCTCCACTTT
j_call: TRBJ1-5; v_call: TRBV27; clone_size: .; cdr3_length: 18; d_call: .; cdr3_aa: CASSNRGPRDYSNQPQHF; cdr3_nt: TGTGCCAGCAGTAATCGGGGGCCGCGAGACTATAGCAATCAGCCCCAGCATTTT
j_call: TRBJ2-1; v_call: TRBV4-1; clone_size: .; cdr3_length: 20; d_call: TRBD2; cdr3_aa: CASSQDLRLAGERLHNEQFF; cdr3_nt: TGCGCCAGCAGCCAAGATCTTAGACTAGCGGGAGAGAGGTTGCACAATGAGCAGTTCTTC
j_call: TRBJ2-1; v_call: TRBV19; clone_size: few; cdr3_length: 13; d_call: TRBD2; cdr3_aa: CASSSGIYNEQFF; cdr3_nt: TGTGCCAGTTCGAGCGGGATCTACAATGAGCAGTTCTTC